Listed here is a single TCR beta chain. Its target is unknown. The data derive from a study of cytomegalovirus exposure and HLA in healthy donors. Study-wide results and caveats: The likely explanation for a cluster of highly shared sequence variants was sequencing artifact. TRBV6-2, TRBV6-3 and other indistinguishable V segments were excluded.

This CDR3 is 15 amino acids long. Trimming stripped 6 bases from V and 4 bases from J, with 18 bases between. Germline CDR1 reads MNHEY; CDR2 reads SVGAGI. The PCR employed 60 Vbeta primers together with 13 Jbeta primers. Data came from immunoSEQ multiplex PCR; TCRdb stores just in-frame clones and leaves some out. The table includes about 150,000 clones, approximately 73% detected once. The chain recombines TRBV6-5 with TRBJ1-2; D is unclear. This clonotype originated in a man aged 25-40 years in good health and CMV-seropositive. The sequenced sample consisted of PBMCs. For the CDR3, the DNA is TGTGCCAGCAGCCGTGGTCTCTACAGCTTCTATGGCTACACCTTC. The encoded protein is CASSRGLYSFYGYTF.